This TCR beta chain was observed in a study of shared clonotypes between healthy human individuals. Measured with immunoSEQ multiplex PCR; TCRdb has only the in-frame clones, and not every one. The table has hundreds of thousands of clones, almost 97% seen once. Per germline, CDR1 SGDLS and CDR2 YYNGEE. The ends lost 3 bases at V and 7 bases at J; junction bases unmatched: 16. This CDR3 comprises 17 residues. Findings and limits, study-wide: Sampling used blood alone; tissue repertoires probably differ. The study generally estimated greater richness for naive than memory subsets.

Comments on this clone: Its antigen is undetermined.

The TCR originated in a woman aged 25 to 39 in good health. The chain recombines TRBV9 with TRBJ2-1, with 7 bases that match TRBD2. Sequencing was carried out using naive CD4+ T cells sorted from blood. Noted subset: CD45RA+ positively selected. The CDR3 DNA reads as TGTGCCAGCAGCGCCTCCTTGGGGCGGGAGCTGAGAAATGAGCAGTTCTTC. Translation gives CASSASLGRELRNEQFF.